This T cell receptor (beta chain) came from a study of shared clonotypes between healthy human individuals. About the study: Three plates each covered CD4 naive and memory; CD8 naive two, CD8 memory one.

A note on this clone: The conserved final phenylalanine or tryptophan is absent from the CDR3, which likely points to a read error. The DNA is left out, because the CDR3 cannot be placed on it with certainty; the CDR3 is given as TCRdb lists it.

The test was conducted at deep level. The DNA input per sorted-subset replicate PCR was roughly 0.2 ug, corresponding to some 27,000 T cell genomes. The assay was immunoSEQ multiplex PCR, and TCRdb's table has in-frame clones only and misses some. The table shows hundreds of thousands of clones, with approximately 79% occurring only once. Naive CD45RA+ and memory CD45RA-negative subsets were split from CD4+ cells. Germline V gene data show CDR1 as MDHEN and CDR2 as SYDVKM. The CDR3 is 14 residues long, counting both termini. Sequenced sample: memory CD4+ T cells sorted from blood. The subset is: CD45RA-negative fraction. This rearrangement joins TRBV28 to TRBJ1-2. This sequence was found in a young woman in good health. The CDR3 is CASSSITIRGGLKS.